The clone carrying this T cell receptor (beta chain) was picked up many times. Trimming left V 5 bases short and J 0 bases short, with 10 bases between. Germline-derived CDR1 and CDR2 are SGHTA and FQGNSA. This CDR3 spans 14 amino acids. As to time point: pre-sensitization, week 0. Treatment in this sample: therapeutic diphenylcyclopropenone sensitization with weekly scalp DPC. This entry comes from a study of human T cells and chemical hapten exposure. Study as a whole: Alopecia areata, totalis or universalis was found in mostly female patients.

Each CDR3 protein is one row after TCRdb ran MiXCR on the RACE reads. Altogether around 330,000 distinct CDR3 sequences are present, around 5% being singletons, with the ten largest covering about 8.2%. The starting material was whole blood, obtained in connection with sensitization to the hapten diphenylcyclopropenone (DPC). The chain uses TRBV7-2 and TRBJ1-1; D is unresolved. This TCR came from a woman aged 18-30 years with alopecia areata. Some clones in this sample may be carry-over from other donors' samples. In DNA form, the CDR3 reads TGTGCCAGCAGCCCCTATCAGGTGAACACTGAAGCTTTCTTT. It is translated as CASSPYQVNTEAFF.